The clone carrying this TCR beta chain was observed a handful of times. What it binds is unknown. After 5'RACE with constant-segment primers, TCR alpha and TCR beta cDNA libraries carrying sample barcodes and UMIs were obtained. Using its own MiXCR run on the 5' RACE reads, TCRdb lists one record per CDR3 protein. The table shows hundreds of thousands of distinct CDR3 sequences, with approximately 15% occurring only once. The record originates from a study of T-cell memory formation after mild COVID-19. The study's findings and limits: Whether second-wave clones peaking at day 37 were SARS-CoV-2 specific went unconfirmed. Whereas later expanders leaned CD4+, clones contracting day 15 to 85 showed a balanced CD4/CD8 makeup.

This CDR3 is 14 amino acids long. Germline V gene data show CDR1 as MNHEY and CDR2 as SVGEGT. V shed 7 bases, J shed 6 bases, and the junction held 10 bases outside the gene matches. The rearrangement links TRBV6-2 or TRBV6-3 to TRBJ2-5, with TRBD2 identical over 8 bases. The sample was PBMCs or a T cell subset sorted from them (not recorded which). The receptor comes from a man younger than 35 who had mild COVID-19 (a few samples of this study predate the infection). Cell type and time point are not known. The CDR3 DNA follows: TGTGCCAGCACTGACGGGGGGGCTTGGAAGACCCAGTACTTC. This translates into CASTDGGAWKTQYF.